This TCR beta chain was observed in a study of OX40 agonist ivuxolimab in advanced cancers. Across the whole study: At doses from 0.01 to 10 mg/kg, patients were given intravenous ivuxolimab every 2 weeks.

V gave up 0 bases and J gave up 4 bases, with 5 bases separating them. Germline V gene lookup returns CDR1 SGHKS and CDR2 YYEKEE (reference sequence). The CDR3 has 14 residues. Method: immunoSEQ multiplex PCR; TCRdb's copy keeps in-frame clones and lacks some. In the table there are under 60,000 clones, approximately 90% of which are singletons. Source: CD4+ or CD8+ T cells sorted from blood, taken in a trial of the OX40 agonist ivuxolimab. This clonotype was sampled from an adult with an advanced solid tumor such as melanoma, head and neck, liver or kidney cancer. The chain joins TRBV5-5 to TRBJ2-6; D remains ambiguous. The DNA of the CDR3 is TGTGCCAGCAGCTTGGAACAGGGGGCCAACGTCCTGACTTTC. Its translation: CASSLEQGANVLTF.